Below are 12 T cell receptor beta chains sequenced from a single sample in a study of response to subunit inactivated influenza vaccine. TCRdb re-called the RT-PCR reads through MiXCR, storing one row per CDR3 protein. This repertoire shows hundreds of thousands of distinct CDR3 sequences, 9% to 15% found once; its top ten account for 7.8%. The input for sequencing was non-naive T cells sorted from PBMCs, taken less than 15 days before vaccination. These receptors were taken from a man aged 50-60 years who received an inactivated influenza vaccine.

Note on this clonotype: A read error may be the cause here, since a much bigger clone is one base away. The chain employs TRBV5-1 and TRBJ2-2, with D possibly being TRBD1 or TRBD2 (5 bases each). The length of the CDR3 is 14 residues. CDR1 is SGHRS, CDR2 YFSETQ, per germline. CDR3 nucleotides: TGCGCCAGCAGCTTGGGACAGCGCACCGGGGAGCCGTTTTTT. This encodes CASSLGQRTGEPFF. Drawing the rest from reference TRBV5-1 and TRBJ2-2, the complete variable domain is KAGVTQTPRYLIKTRGQQVTLSCSPISGHRSVSWYQQTPGQGLQFLFEYFSETQRNKGNFPGRFSGRQFSNSRSEMNVSTLELGDSALYLCASSLGQRTGEPFFGEGSRLTVL.

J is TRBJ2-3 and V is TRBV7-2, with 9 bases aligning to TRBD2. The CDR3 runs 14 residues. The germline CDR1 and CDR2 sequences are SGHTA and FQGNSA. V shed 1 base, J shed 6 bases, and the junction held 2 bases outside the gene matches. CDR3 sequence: CASSLVRGGDTQYF. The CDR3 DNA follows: TGTGCCAGCAGCTTAGTGCGGGGGGGGGATACGCAGTATTTT. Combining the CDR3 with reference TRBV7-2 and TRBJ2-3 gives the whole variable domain GAGVSQSPSNKVTEKGKDVELRCDPISGHTALYWYRQSLGQGLEFLIYFQGNSAPDKSGLPSDRFSAERTGGSVSTLTIQRTQQEDSAVYLCASSLVRGGDTQYFGPGTRLTVL.

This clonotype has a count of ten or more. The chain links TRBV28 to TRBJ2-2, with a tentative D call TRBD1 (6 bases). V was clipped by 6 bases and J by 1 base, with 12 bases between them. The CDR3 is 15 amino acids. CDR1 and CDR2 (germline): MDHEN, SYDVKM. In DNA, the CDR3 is TGTGCCAGCAGAGGGCAGGGGCAGAACACCGGGGAGCTGTTTTTT. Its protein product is CASRGQGQNTGELFF.

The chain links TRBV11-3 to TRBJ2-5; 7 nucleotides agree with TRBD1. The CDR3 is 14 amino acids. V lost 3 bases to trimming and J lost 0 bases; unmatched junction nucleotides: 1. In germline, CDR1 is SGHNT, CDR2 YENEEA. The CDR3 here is CASSFGQDQETQYF. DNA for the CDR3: TGTGCCAGCAGCTTTGGACAGGACCAAGAGACCCAGTACTTC.

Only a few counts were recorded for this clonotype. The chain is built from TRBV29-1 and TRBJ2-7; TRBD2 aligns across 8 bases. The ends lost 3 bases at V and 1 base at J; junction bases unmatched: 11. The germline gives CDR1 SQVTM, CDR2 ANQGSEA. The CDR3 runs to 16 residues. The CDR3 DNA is TGCAGCGTTGACCGTCGTCTAGCGGGTCATTCCTACGAGCAGTACTTC. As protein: CSVDRRLAGHSYEQYF.

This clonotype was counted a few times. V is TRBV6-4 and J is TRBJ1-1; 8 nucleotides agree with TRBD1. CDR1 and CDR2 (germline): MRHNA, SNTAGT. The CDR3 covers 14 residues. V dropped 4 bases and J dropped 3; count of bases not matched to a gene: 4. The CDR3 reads CASSVETGDTEAFF. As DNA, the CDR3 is TGTGCCAGCAGTGTTGAGACAGGGGACACTGAAGCTTTCTTT.

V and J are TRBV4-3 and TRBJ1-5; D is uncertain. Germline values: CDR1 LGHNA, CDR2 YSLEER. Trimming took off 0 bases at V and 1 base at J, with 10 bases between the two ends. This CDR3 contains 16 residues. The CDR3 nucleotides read TGCGCCAGCAGCCAAGAGTCGGGAGCCAGCAATCAGCCCCAGCATTTT. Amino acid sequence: CASSQESGASNQPQHF.

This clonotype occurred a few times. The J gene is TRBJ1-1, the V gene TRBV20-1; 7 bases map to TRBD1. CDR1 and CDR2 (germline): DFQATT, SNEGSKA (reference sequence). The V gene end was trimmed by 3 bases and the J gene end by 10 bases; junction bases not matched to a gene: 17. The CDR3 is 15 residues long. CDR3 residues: CSARGQGGSVFRAFF. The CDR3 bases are TGCAGTGCTAGGGGGCAGGGGGGGAGTGTTTTTCGAGCTTTCTTT.

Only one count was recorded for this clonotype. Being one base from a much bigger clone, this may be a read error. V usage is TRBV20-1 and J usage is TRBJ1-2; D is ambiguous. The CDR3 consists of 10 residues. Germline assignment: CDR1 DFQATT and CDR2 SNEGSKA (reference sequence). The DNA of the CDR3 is TGCTGTGCTAGAGAGACCGCGGGCACCTTC. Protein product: CCARETAGTF.

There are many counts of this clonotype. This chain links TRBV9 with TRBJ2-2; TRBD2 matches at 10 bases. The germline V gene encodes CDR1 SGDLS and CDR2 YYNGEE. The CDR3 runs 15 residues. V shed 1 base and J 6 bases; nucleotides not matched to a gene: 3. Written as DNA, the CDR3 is TGTGCCAGCAGCGTATCTAGCGGGAGCTCCGGGGAGCTGTTTTTT. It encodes CASSVSSGSSGELFF.

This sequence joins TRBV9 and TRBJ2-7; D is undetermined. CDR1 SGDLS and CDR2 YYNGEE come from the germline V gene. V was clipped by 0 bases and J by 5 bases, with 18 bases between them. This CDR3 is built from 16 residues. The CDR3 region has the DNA TGTGCCAGCAGCGTAGAAGGTGGGCAGACCTTCGACGAGCAGTACTTC. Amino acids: CASSVEGGQTFDEQYF.

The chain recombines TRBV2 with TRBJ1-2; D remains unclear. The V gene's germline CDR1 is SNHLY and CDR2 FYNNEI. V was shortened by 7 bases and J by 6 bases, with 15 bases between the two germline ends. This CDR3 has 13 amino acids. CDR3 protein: CASTFLPVNGYTF. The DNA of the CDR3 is TGTGCCAGCACCTTCCTGCCAGTAAATGGCTACACCTTC.